Following are 25 T cell receptor beta chains from one sample sequenced in a study of cytomegalovirus exposure and HLA in healthy donors. A multiplex PCR was run with 60 Vbeta primers and 13 Jbeta primers. Measured with immunoSEQ multiplex PCR; TCRdb has only the in-frame clones, and not every one. This table has roughly 100,000 clones, under 65% appearing once. The sample comprised PBMCs. These receptors were taken from a man aged 60 to 75 in good health and CMV-seronegative.

The chain uses TRBV7-2 and TRBJ2-1, with 8 nucleotides matching TRBD2. The trim removed 5 bases at V and 5 bases at J, leaving 11 bases unmatched. CDR1 is SGHTA and CDR2 is FQGNSA in the germline V gene. The CDR3 is 16 residues long. This CDR3 reads CASSTQPGLVNNEQFF. The CDR3, as DNA: TGTGCCAGCAGCACCCAACCGGGACTAGTCAACAATGAGCAGTTCTTC.

J is TRBJ1-5 and V is TRBV6-5, with a tentative D call TRBD1 (5 bases). The germline V and J ends were trimmed by 8 bases and 0 bases, with 11 bases remaining between them. CDR1 and CDR2 (germline): MNHEY, SVGAGI. This CDR3 region has 14 residues. CDR3 nucleotide sequence: TGTGCCAGCCGACAGACATATAGCAATCAGCCCCAGCATTTT. It is translated as CASRQTYSNQPQHF.

The chain links TRBV10-3 to TRBJ1-1; D is unclear. The CDR3 contains 12 residues. Germline CDR1 reads ENHRY; CDR2 reads SYGVKD. Trimming stripped 5 bases from V and 0 bases from J, with 4 bases between. CDR3 loop: CAISRVNTEAFF. CDR3 sequence (DNA): TGTGCCATCAGTCGCGTGAACACTGAAGCTTTCTTT.

V and J are TRBV5-1 and TRBJ2-5; no clear D. The last part of the DNA fits TRBJ2-7 better; the J call may be wrong. The CDR3 loop spans 16 amino acids. Looked up from germline, CDR1 is SGHRS and CDR2 is YFSETQ. CDR3 region: CASSLAVRNLPYEQYF. In nucleotides, the CDR3 is TGCGCCAGCAGCTTGGCGGTCAGGAACTTACCCTACGAGCAGTACTTC.

The chain links TRBV28 to TRBJ1-5; TRBD1 agrees at 7 bases. V lost 4 bases and J lost 5; bases outside the gene matches: 8. The CDR3 spans 15 residues. The germline gives CDR1 MDHEN, CDR2 SYDVKM. The CDR3 spells CASSSGTVGYQPQHF. The DNA of the CDR3 is TGTGCCAGCAGTTCCGGGACAGTTGGGTATCAGCCCCAGCATTTT.

This sequence joins TRBV18 and TRBJ2-3; D gene ambiguous. The germline CDR1 and CDR2 sequences are KGHSH and LQKENI. V gave up 3 bases and J gave up 3 bases, with 10 bases separating them. The CDR3 runs 14 residues. The CDR3 reads CASSPTGLTDTQYF. The CDR3 nucleotides read TGTGCCAGCTCACCTACCGGTTTGACAGATACGCAGTATTTT.

The chain combines TRBV11-1 with TRBJ2-3, with TRBD2 matching 8 bases. The V gene's germline CDR1 is SGHAT and CDR2 FQDESV (reference sequence). The CDR3 has 16 residues. V shed 1 base, J shed 4 bases, and the junction held 7 bases outside the gene matches. The CDR3 loop reads CASSLGAGGDSDTQYF. The CDR3 nucleotides read TGTGCCAGCAGCTTAGGCGCGGGAGGTGATTCAGATACGCAGTATTTT.

The gene calls are TRBV10-2 and TRBJ2-1, with a possible D match to TRBD2 (6 bases). Between the trimmed V and J ends, which lost 7 bases and 1 base, there was a span of 14 bases. CDR3 size: 15 residues. CDR1 is WSHSY, CDR2 SAAADI, per germline. The CDR3 sequence is CASNHSGGSYNEQFF. In nucleotides, the CDR3 is TGCGCCAGCAATCATAGCGGCGGGTCCTACAATGAGCAGTTCTTC.

This rearrangement joins TRBV18 to TRBJ2-7; the D gene is possibly TRBD2 (5 bases). CDR1 KGHSH and CDR2 LQKENI come from the germline V gene. V was clipped by 2 bases and J by 0 bases, with 8 bases between them. The CDR3 sequence is 14 residues long. CDR3 loop: CASSPVRGSYEQYF. The CDR3 region has the DNA TGTGCCAGCTCACCAGTCCGGGGCTCCTACGAGCAGTACTTC.

The genes are TRBV30 and TRBJ2-2; D is possibly TRBD2 (5 bases). The CDR3 is made up of 16 amino acids. The germline gives CDR1 GTSNPN, CDR2 SVGIG (reference sequence). Trimming shortened V by 4 bases and J by 4 bases, and 19 bases separated the two germline ends. Here the CDR3 DNA reads TGTGCCTGGACTCCACTTCAGGACTCATCCACCGGGGAGCTGTTTTTT. Its protein product is CAWTPLQDSSTGELFF. Supplemented by reference TRBV30 and TRBJ2-2, the full variable domain reads SQTIHQWPATLVQPVGSPLSLECTVEGTSNPNLYWYRQAAGRGLQLLFYSVGIGQISSEVPQNLSASRPQDRQFILSSKKLLLSDSGFYLCAWTPLQDSSTGELFFGEGSRLTVL.

The chain has TRBV14 and TRBJ2-7; tentative D call: TRBD2 (6 bases). Germline CDR1 and CDR2: SGHDN and FVKESK. Trimming removed 0 bases from V and 2 bases from J, with 14 bases in between. There are 16 residues in the CDR3. The CDR3 DNA reads as TGTGCCAGCAGCCAAGATTGGGCTAGCGCAACCTACGAGCAGTACTTC. This gives the protein CASSQDWASATYEQYF.

The chain couples TRBV29-1 to TRBJ2-1, with TRBD1 matching 7 bases. V shed 7 bases, J shed 4 bases, and the junction held 4 bases outside the gene matches. Looked up from germline, CDR1 is SQVTM and CDR2 is ANQGSEA. The CDR3 runs 12 residues. CDR3 nucleotides: TGCAGCGCAAGACAGGGATACAATGAGCAGTTCTTC. Encoded protein: CSARQGYNEQFF.

V usage is TRBV27 and J usage is TRBJ2-6; D is unresolved. With 2 bases removed from V and 0 bases from J, the gap between germline ends came to 8 bases. This CDR3 comprises 16 residues. Germline CDR1 reads MNHEY; CDR2 reads SMNVEV (reference sequence). DNA for the CDR3: TGTGCCAGCAGTTTACAGGTAACCTCTGGGGCCAACGTCCTGACTTTC. Translation: CASSLQVTSGANVLTF. The full variable domain, its missing parts supplied by reference TRBV27 and TRBJ2-6, is EAQVTQNPRYLITVTGKKLTVTCSQNMNHEYMSWYRQDPGLGLRQIYYSMNVEVTDKGDVPEGYKVSRKEKRNFPLILESPSPNQTSLYFCASSLQVTSGANVLTFGAGSRLTVL.

J is TRBJ2-3 and V is TRBV28; the match to TRBD2 covers 9 bases. CDR3 length: 16 amino acids. V shed 6 bases and J 2 bases; nucleotides not matched to a gene: 9. CDR1 is MDHEN, CDR2 SYDVKM, per germline. The CDR3 loop reads CASSSPGLANTDTQYF. CDR3 bases: TGTGCCAGCAGCTCACCGGGACTAGCTAACACAGATACGCAGTATTTT.

The V and J genes are TRBV10-3 and TRBJ2-3; 11 positions match TRBD2. The CDR3 length is 16 residues. Germline trimming cut 4 bases from V and 6 bases from J; bases unmatched to any gene: 9. The germline CDR1 and CDR2 sequences are ENHRY and SYGVKD. The CDR3 reads CAISGTSGRLEDTQYF. In nucleotides, the CDR3 is TGTGCCATCAGTGGTACTAGCGGGAGACTGGAGGATACGCAGTATTTT.

The chain has TRBV28 and TRBJ2-7, with a weak D call TRBD2 (6 bases). Germline V lookup: CDR1 MDHEN, CDR2 SYDVKM. The germline V and J ends were trimmed by 4 bases and 2 bases, with 12 bases remaining between them. The CDR3 has 14 residues. As DNA, the CDR3 is TGTGCCAGCAGTTCTGGGACTCCGACCTACGAGCAGTACTTC. Translation: CASSSGTPTYEQYF.

The chain has TRBV28 and TRBJ2-3; weak D call: TRBD2 (6 bases). The V and J ends lost 5 bases and 3 bases respectively, with 18 bases between them. This CDR3 is 16 amino acids long. CDR1 is MDHEN, CDR2 SYDVKM, per germline. CDR3: CASSRKGLPGTDTQYF. The CDR3 DNA is TGTGCCAGCAGTCGTAAGGGACTCCCAGGGACAGATACGCAGTATTTT.

V and J are TRBV6-5 and TRBJ1-1, with D maybe TRBD1 (5 bases). Trimming pared 6 bases from V and 7 bases from J, leaving 9 bases between. The CDR3 is 11 residues long. The germline V gene encodes CDR1 MNHEY and CDR2 SVGAGI. The CDR3, as DNA: TGTGCCAGCAGCCGGGGGGGTGAAGCTTTCTTT. It encodes CASSRGGEAFF.

This sequence joins TRBV19 and TRBJ1-2; maybe TRBD1 (5 bases). V was clipped by 3 bases and J by 3 bases, with 23 bases between them. Germline CDR1 reads LNHDA; CDR2 reads SQIVND (reference sequence). The CDR3 is made up of 18 amino acids. The CDR3 loop reads CASSMGLGLVSLDYGYTF. The CDR3 DNA sequence: TGTGCCAGTAGTATGGGACTGGGACTAGTGTCGCTTGACTATGGCTACACCTTC.

The chain is built from TRBV7-2 and TRBJ2-5; 14 bases match TRBD2. This CDR3 has 16 residues. The junction had 8 bases not matched to a gene; V was cut back by 3 bases and J by 8 bases. Germline V gene data show CDR1 as SGHTA and CDR2 as FQGNSA. CDR3 DNA sequence: TGTGCCAGCAGCTTCGGACTAGCGGGAGGAGCAGCAACCCAGTACTTC. Protein product: CASSFGLAGGAATQYF.

This chain connects TRBV6-1 to TRBJ2-1; D perhaps matches TRBD2 (5 bases). Germline V gene data show CDR1 as MNHNS and CDR2 as SASEGT. The CDR3 is 15 residues long. V gave up 4 bases and J gave up 2 bases, with 12 bases separating them. The DNA for the CDR3 is TGTGCCAGCAGTGGAACAGCGGCCCCCTACAATGAGCAGTTCTTC. Its protein product is CASSGTAAPYNEQFF.

This clone was seen only a few times. J is TRBJ1-1 and V is TRBV29-1, with a possible D match to TRBD1 (5 bases). V was cut by 7 bases and J by 3 bases, with 15 bases left in between. The CDR3 extends over 13 amino acids. Germline V gives CDR1 SQVTM, CDR2 ANQGSEA. In nucleotides, the CDR3 is TGCAGCGCGAGACAGAGCCTGGACACTGAAGCTTTCTTT. It translates to CSARQSLDTEAFF.

The chain uses TRBV9 and TRBJ1-6, with 8 nucleotides matching TRBD1. The J segment lost 15 bases and the V segment lost 0 bases, leaving 5 bases of the junction unmatched. In germline, CDR1 is SGDLS, CDR2 YYNGEE. This CDR3 comprises 13 residues. CDR3 nucleotides: TGTGCCAGCAGCGTAGACAGCAGGGGGCGCCTCCACTTT. Translated: CASSVDSRGRLHF.

This chain joins TRBV7-8 and TRBJ2-6; tentative D call: TRBD1 (7 bases). The CDR3 has 17 amino acids. Trimming stripped 2 bases from V and 2 bases from J, with 13 bases between. Germline CDR1 reads SGHVS; CDR2 reads FQNEAQ. CDR3 in DNA: TGTGCCAGCAGCTTACAATCAGGGGGGCCTGGGGCCAACGTCCTGACTTTC. Encoded protein: CASSLQSGGPGANVLTF.

The CDR3: CASSYKLPNTEAFF. CDR3 DNA sequence: TGTGCCAGCAGTTACAAGCTACCGAACACTGAAGCTTTCTTT. The rearrangement joins TRBV6-5 to TRBJ1-1; the D is unclear. Between the trimmed V and J ends, which lost 2 bases and 1 base, there was a span of 8 bases. Germline CDR1 is MNHEY and CDR2 is SVGAGI. The CDR3 has 14 amino acids.